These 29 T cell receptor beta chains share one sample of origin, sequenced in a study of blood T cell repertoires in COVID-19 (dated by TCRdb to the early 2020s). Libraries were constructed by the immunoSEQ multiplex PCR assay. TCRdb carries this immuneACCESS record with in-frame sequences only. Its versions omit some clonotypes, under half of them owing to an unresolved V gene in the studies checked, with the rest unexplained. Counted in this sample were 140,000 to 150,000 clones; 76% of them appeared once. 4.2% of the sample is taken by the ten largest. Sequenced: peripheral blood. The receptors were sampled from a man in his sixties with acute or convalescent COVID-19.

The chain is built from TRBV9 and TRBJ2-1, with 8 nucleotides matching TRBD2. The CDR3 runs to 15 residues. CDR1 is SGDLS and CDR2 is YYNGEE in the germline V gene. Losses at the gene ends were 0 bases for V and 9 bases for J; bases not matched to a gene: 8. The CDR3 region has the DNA TGTGCCAGCAGCGTAGCGGCTAGCGGGTTTGGTGAGCAGTTCTTC. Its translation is CASSVAASGFGEQFF.

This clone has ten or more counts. The CDR3 coding sequence is TGTGCCAGCAGTGACGGCCTAGCGGAAACCGGGGAGCTGTTTTTT. Its translation: CASSDGLAETGELFF. This rearrangement joins TRBV6-4 to TRBJ2-2; 7 bases fit TRBD2. The CDR3 covers 15 residues. The V and J ends lost 2 bases and 5 bases, in that order; junction bases with no gene match: 5. The germline V gene has CDR1 MRHNA and CDR2 SNTAGT.

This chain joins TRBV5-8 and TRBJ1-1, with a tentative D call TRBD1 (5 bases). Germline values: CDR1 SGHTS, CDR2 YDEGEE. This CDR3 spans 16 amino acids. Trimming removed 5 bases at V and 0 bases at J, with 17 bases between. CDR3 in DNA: TGTGCCAGCAGGCGCGGGGACTATACGCTGAACACTGAAGCTTTCTTT. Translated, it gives CASRRGDYTLNTEAFF.

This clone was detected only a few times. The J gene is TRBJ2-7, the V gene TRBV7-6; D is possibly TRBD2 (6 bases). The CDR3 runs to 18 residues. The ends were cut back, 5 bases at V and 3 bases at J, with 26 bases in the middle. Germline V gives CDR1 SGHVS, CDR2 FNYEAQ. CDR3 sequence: CASSPSPLSGTSYYEQYF. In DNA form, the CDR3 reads TGTGCCAGCAGCCCTAGCCCCCTTTCCGGGACTTCTTACTACGAGCAGTACTTC.

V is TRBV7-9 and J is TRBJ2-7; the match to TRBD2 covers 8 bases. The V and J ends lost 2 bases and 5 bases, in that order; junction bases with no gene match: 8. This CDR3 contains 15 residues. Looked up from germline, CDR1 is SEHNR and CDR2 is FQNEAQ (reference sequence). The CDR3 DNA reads TGTGCCAGCAGCTTAAACCGAGTAGCGGGGAACGAGCAGTACTTC. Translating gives CASSLNRVAGNEQYF.

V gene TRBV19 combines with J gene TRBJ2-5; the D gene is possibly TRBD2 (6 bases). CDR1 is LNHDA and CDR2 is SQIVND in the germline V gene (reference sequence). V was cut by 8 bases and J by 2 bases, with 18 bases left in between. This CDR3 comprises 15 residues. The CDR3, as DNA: TGTGCCAGTCAAGACCCGCGGGGCGGACAAGAGACCCAGTACTTC. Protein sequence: CASQDPRGGQETQYF.

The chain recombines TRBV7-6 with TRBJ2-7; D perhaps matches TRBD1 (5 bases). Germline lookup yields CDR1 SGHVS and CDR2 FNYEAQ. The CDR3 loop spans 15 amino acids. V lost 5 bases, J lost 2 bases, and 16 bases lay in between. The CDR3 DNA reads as TGTGCCAGCAGCCCCAGGGTATCCTCAACCTACGAGCAGTACTTC. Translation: CASSPRVSSTYEQYF.

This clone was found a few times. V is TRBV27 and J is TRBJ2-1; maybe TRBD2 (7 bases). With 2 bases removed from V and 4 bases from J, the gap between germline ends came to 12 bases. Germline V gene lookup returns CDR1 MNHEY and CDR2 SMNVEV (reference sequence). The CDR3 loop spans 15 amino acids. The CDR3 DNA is TGTGCCAGCAGTTTACGGGGAGGGGGGTACAATGAGCAGTTCTTC. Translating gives CASSLRGGGYNEQFF.

DNA for the CDR3: TGTGCCAGAAGCCTGGGACAGCAACTCCGGGGCAATCAGCCCCAGCATTTT. It codes for CARSLGQQLRGNQPQHF. The chain employs TRBV5-3 and TRBJ1-5, with 7 bases fitting TRBD1. TRBV5-3 has ORF status, its function being uncertain. The CDR3 loop spans 17 amino acids. J was trimmed by 2 bases and V by 4 bases; bases with no gene match: 12.

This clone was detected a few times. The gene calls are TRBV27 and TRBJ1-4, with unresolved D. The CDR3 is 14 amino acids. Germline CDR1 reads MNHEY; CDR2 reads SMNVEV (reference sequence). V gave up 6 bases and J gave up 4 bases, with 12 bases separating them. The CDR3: CASSPGRDNEKLFF. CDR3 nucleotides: TGTGCCAGCAGCCCCGGACGGGATAATGAAAAACTGTTTTTT.

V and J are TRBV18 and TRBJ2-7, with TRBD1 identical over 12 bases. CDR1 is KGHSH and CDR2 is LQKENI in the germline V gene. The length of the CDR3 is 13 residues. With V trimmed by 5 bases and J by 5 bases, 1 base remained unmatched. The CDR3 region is CASSGTGGNEQYF. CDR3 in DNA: TGTGCCAGCTCAGGGACAGGGGGCAACGAGCAGTACTTC. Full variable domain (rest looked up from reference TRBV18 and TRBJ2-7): NAGVMQNPRHLVRRRGQEARLRCSPMKGHSHVYWYRQLPEEGLKFMVYLQKENIIDESGMPKERFSAEFPKEGPSILRIQQVVRGDSAAYFCASSGTGGNEQYFGPGTRLTVT.

CDR3 amino acids: CASSYSTEKAGELFF. For the CDR3, the DNA is TGTGCCAGCAGTTACTCGACAGAGAAGGCCGGGGAGCTGTTTTTT. This chain links TRBV6-5 with TRBJ2-2; tentative D call: TRBD1 (5 bases). This CDR3 is built from 15 residues. The V end was cut by 0 bases, the J end by 6 bases, with 11 bases between. CDR1 is MNHEY and CDR2 is SVGAGI in the germline V gene.

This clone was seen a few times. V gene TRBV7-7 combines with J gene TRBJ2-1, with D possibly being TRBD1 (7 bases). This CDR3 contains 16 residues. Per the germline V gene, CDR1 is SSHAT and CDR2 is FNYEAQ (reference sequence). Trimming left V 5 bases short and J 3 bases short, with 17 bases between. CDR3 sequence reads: CASSDRDGTHYNEQFF. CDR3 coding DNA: TGTGCCAGCAGCGACAGGGACGGGACTCACTACAATGAGCAGTTCTTC.

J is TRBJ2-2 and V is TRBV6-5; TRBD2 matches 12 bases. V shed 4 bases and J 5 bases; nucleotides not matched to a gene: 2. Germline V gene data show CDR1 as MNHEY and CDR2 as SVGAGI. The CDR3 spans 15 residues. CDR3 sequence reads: CASSFGLAGTGELFF. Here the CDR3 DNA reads TGTGCCAGCAGTTTTGGACTAGCGGGAACCGGGGAGCTGTTTTTT.

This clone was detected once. The CDR3 bases are TGCGCCAGCAGCAGGACTAGCGGGAGGGCCACAGATACGCAGTATTTT. Translating it yields CASSRTSGRATDTQYF. V gene TRBV5-1 combines with J gene TRBJ2-3; 15 nucleotides line up with TRBD2. The ends lost 4 bases at V and 2 bases at J; junction bases unmatched: 2. Germline CDR1 and CDR2: SGHRS and YFSETQ. The CDR3 runs to 16 residues. Full variable domain (missing parts from reference TRBV5-1 and TRBJ2-3): KAGVTQTPRYLIKTRGQQVTLSCSPISGHRSVSWYQQTPGQGLQFLFEYFSETQRNKGNFPGRFSGRQFSNSRSEMNVSTLELGDSALYLCASSRTSGRATDTQYFGPGTRLTVL.

Here the CDR3 reads CASSMGTGANTDTQYF. CDR3 DNA sequence: TGTGCCAGTAGTATGGGGACGGGAGCAAACACAGATACGCAGTATTTT. The rearrangement links TRBV19 to TRBJ2-3, with TRBD2 as a possible D gene (6 bases). CDR1 is LNHDA, CDR2 SQIVND, per germline (reference sequence). V was cut by 3 bases and J by 2 bases, with 15 bases left in between. The CDR3 sequence is 16 residues long.

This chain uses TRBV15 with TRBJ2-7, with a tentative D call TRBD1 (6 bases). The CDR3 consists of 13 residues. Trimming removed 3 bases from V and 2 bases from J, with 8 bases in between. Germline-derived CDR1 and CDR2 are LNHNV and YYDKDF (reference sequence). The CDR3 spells CATSSRDTYEQYF. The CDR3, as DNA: TGTGCCACCAGCAGTCGGGACACCTACGAGCAGTACTTC.

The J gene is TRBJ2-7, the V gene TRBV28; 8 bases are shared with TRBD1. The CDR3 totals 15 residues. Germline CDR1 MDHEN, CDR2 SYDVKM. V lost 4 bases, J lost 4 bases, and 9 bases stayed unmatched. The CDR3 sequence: CASSSRTGKRYEQYF. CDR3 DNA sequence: TGTGCCAGCAGTTCCAGGACAGGGAAGCGATACGAGCAGTACTTC.

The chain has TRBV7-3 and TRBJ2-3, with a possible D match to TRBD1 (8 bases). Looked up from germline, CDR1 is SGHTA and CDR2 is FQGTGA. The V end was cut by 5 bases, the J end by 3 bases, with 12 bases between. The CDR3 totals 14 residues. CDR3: CASSQQGGTDTQYF. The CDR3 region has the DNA TGTGCCAGCAGCCAACAGGGGGGGACAGATACGCAGTATTTT.

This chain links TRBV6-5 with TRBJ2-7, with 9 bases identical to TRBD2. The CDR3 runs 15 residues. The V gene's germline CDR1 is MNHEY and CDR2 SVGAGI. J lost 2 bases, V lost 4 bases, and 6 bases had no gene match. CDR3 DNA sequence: TGTGCCAGCAGTTGGTCTAGCGGGGTCACCTACGAGCAGTACTTC. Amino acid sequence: CASSWSSGVTYEQYF.

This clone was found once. The CDR3 loop reads CASSYQGVGDQPQHF. CDR3 in DNA: TGTGCCAGCAGTTATCAGGGGGTGGGGGATCAGCCCCAGCATTTT. The gene calls are TRBV6-9 and TRBJ1-5, with 7 bases matching TRBD1. CDR1 is MNHGY, CDR2 SVAAGI, per germline. This CDR3 is built from 15 residues. The V and J ends lost 2 bases and 5 bases, in that order; junction bases with no gene match: 6.

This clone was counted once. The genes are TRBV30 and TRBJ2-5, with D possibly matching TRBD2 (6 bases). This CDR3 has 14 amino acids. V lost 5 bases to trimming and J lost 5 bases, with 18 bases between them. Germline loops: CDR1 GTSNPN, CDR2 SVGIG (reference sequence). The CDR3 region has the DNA TGTGCCTGGGCCGTGGAGGGCGCGGGCGAGACCCAGTACTTC. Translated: CAWAVEGAGETQYF. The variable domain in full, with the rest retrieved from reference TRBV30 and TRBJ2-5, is SQTIHQWPATLVQPVGSPLSLECTVEGTSNPNLYWYRQAAGRGLQLLFYSVGIGQISSEVPQNLSASRPQDRQFILSSKKLLLSDSGFYLCAWAVEGAGETQYFGPGTRLLVL.

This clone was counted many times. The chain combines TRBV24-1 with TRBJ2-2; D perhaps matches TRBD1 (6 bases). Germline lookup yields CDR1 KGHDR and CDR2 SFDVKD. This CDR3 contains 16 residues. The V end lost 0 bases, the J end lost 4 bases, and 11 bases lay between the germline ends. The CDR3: CATSDLQGLGTGELFF. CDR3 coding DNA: TGTGCCACCAGTGATTTGCAGGGGCTGGGCACCGGGGAGCTGTTTTTT.

The CDR3: CASQAGGGTDTQYF. CDR3 DNA: TGTGCCAGCCAAGCGGGAGGCGGCACAGATACGCAGTATTTT. The rearrangement joins TRBV6-4 to TRBJ2-3; the match to TRBD2 covers 9 bases. Losses at the gene ends were 8 bases for V and 1 base for J; bases not matched to a gene: 4. The CDR3 length is 14 residues. Germline loops: CDR1 MRHNA, CDR2 SNTAGT.

The CDR3 DNA follows: TGTGCCAGCTCACAGCAGGACAGGGAGGCAGATACGCAGTATTTT. Its protein is CASSQQDREADTQYF. The chain recombines TRBV18 with TRBJ2-3, with 8 bases lining up with TRBD1. This CDR3 is built from 15 residues. The V and J ends lost 4 bases and 4 bases, in that order; junction bases with no gene match: 7. Germline V CDR1 and CDR2: KGHSH, LQKENI.

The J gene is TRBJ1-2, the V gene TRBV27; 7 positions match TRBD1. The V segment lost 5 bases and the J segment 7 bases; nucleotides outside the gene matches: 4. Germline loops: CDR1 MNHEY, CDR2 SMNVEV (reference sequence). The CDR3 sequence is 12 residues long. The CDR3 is CASSAGTVGYTF. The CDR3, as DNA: TGTGCCAGCAGTGCAGGGACAGTTGGCTACACCTTC.

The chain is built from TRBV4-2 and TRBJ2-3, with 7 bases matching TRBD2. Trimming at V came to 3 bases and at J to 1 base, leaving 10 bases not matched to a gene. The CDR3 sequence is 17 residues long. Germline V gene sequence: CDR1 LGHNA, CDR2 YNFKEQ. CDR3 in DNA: TGTGCCAGCAGCCATAGGCGGGAGCCTGAGGGCACAGATACGCAGTATTTT. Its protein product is CASSHRREPEGTDTQYF.

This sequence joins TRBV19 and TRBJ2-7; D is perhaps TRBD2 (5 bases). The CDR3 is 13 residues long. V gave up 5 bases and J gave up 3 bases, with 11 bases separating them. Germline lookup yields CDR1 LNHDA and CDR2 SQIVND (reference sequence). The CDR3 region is CASSHTGNYEQYF. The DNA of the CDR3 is TGTGCCAGTAGTCATACGGGGAACTACGAGCAGTACTTC.

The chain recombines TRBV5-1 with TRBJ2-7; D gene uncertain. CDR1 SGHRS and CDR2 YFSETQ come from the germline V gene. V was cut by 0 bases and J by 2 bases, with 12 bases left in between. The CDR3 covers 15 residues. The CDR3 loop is CASSLAQVPTYEQYF. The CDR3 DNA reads TGCGCCAGCAGCTTGGCTCAGGTCCCCACCTACGAGCAGTACTTC.